A single sample is the source of the 31 T cell receptor beta chains below, sequenced in a study of blood T cell repertoires in COVID-19. The assay was immunoSEQ multiplex PCR, and TCRdb's table has in-frame clones only and misses some. The data contain 80,000 or so clones, roughly 78% of them seen just once; the ten biggest clones take up under 5.5%. Sequenced input: peripheral blood. The receptors shown here come from a woman in her seventies with acute or convalescent COVID-19.

The chain recombines TRBV6-1 with TRBJ1-5; weak D call: TRBD1 (5 bases). The V end was cut by 4 bases, the J end by 0 bases, with 16 bases between. The CDR3 has 17 amino acids. Germline V CDR1 and CDR2: MNHNS, SASEGT. For the CDR3, the DNA is TGTGCCAGCAGTGGGTCCCGACAGCTTTATAGCAATCAGCCCCAGCATTTT. It is translated as CASSGSRQLYSNQPQHF.

This clone was seen a few times. This chain uses TRBV5-6 with TRBJ1-1; tentatively, D is TRBD1 (5 bases). This CDR3 is built from 14 residues. The germline V gene has CDR1 SGHDT and CDR2 YYEEEE. V was clipped by 3 bases and J by 0 bases, with 9 bases between them. As DNA, the CDR3 is TGTGCCAGCAGCTCGCCGGGGGTGAACACTGAAGCTTTCTTT. Its protein product is CASSSPGVNTEAFF.

The chain employs TRBV7-6 and TRBJ2-7; D might be TRBD1 (6 bases). Trimming cost V 0 bases and J 6 bases, with 15 bases left between them. The CDR3 has 15 residues. Per germline, CDR1 SGHVS and CDR2 FNYEAQ. The CDR3: CASSLAQGRWAEQYF. In nucleotides, the CDR3 is TGTGCCAGCAGCTTAGCACAGGGTAGGTGGGCCGAGCAGTACTTC.

The chain couples TRBV3-1 (or the pseudogene TRBV3-2) to TRBJ1-4, with 8 bases identical to TRBD1. The V segment lost 4 bases and the J segment 3 bases; nucleotides outside the gene matches: 4. This CDR3 is built from 15 residues. The germline CDR1 and CDR2 sequences are LGHDT and YNNKEL (reference sequence). CDR3 sequence (DNA): TGTGCCAGCAGCCCTTGGACAGGGTCTAATGAAAAACTGTTTTTT. As protein: CASSPWTGSNEKLFF.

The count of this clone is one. CDR3 region: CASSRTSGGAENEQFF. The CDR3 coding sequence is TGTGCCAGCAGCAGGACTAGCGGGGGGGCCGAAAATGAGCAGTTCTTC. V gene TRBV7-8 combines with J gene TRBJ2-1; 15 positions agree with TRBD2. Germline CDR1 SGHVS, CDR2 FQNEAQ. V was pared by 5 bases and J by 7 bases, with 6 bases of the junction left unmatched. The CDR3 contains 16 residues.

This clone has only a few counts. The chain couples TRBV3-1 (or the pseudogene TRBV3-2) to TRBJ2-2; D uncertain. Trimming took 5 bases from V and 1 from J, leaving 8 bases between them. The CDR3 sequence is 14 residues long. Germline V lookup: CDR1 LGHDT, CDR2 YNNKEL (reference sequence). The CDR3: CASSAGKNTGELFF. CDR3 bases: TGTGCCAGCAGCGCAGGTAAGAACACCGGGGAGCTGTTTTTT.

The CDR3 loop reads CASSLLSDRWNTDTQYF. The CDR3 nucleotides read TGTGCCAGCAGCTTACTATCGGACAGGTGGAACACAGATACGCAGTATTTT. The rearrangement links TRBV7-9 to TRBJ2-3; 7 bases agree with TRBD1. The junction had 10 bases not matched to a gene; V was cut back by 2 bases and J by 2 bases. Germline V lookup: CDR1 SEHNR, CDR2 FQNEAQ (reference sequence). The CDR3 totals 17 residues. Full variable domain (missing parts from reference TRBV7-9 and TRBJ2-3): DTGVSQNPRHKITKRGQNVTFRCDPISEHNRLYWYRQTLGQGPEFLTYFQNEAQLEKSRLLSDRFSAERPKGSFSTLEIQRTEQGDSAMYLCASSLLSDRWNTDTQYFGPGTRLTVL.

The chain recombines TRBV5-5 with TRBJ1-2, with TRBD1 as a possible D gene (5 bases). V was cut by 4 bases and J by 1 base, with 20 bases left in between. The CDR3 is 17 amino acids. Looked up from germline, CDR1 is SGHKS and CDR2 is YYEKEE (reference sequence). The CDR3 is CASSGPQDGGYNYGYTF. The CDR3 DNA follows: TGTGCCAGCAGCGGACCACAGGACGGGGGATATAACTATGGCTACACCTTC.

This clone was recorded only once. V gene TRBV7-2 combines with J gene TRBJ1-2, with D perhaps matching TRBD1 (5 bases). The length of the CDR3 is 15 residues. Germline lookup yields CDR1 SGHTA and CDR2 FQGNSA. V was trimmed by 5 bases and J by 4 bases, leaving 17 bases between them. CDR3 sequence reads: CASSPRSTAIYGYTF. Here the CDR3 DNA reads TGTGCCAGCAGCCCACGGTCGACAGCGATCTATGGCTACACCTTC. Based on the CDR3 plus reference TRBV7-2 and TRBJ1-2, the full variable domain is GAGVSQSPSNKVTEKGKDVELRCDPISGHTALYWYRQSLGQGLEFLIYFQGNSAPDKSGLPSDRFSAERTGGSVSTLTIQRTQQEDSAVYLCASSPRSTAIYGYTFGSGTRLTVV.

The chain couples TRBV13 to TRBJ2-5; TRBD2 agrees at 8 bases. CDR1 PRHDT and CDR2 FYEKMQ come from the germline V gene (reference sequence). Trimming removed 5 bases from V and 4 bases from J; junction bases left unmatched: 12. This CDR3 has 16 amino acids. The CDR3 here is CASSPRGAGGRETQYF. For the CDR3, the DNA is TGTGCCAGCAGCCCGCGGGGGGCCGGGGGTAGAGAGACCCAGTACTTC.

This chain links TRBV10-3 with TRBJ2-3; 7 bases match TRBD1. The CDR3 is 15 residues long. Germline-derived CDR1 and CDR2 are ENHRY and SYGVKD. Germline trimming cut 5 bases from V and 4 bases from J; bases unmatched to any gene: 9. Here the CDR3 reads CAISLTGEFADTQYF. The CDR3, as DNA: TGTGCCATCAGTCTCACAGGGGAGTTCGCAGATACGCAGTATTTT.

The rearrangement uses TRBV4-3 and TRBJ1-6, with 8 bases lining up with TRBD1. Trimming took 4 bases from V and 8 from J; bases not matched to a gene: 10. The CDR3 totals 16 residues. Germline V lookup: CDR1 LGHNA, CDR2 YSLEER. The CDR3 coding sequence is TGCGCCAGCAGCCCTACAATCCAGGGGGCATATTCACCCCTCCACTTT. Residues: CASSPTIQGAYSPLHF.

This chain connects TRBV11-2 to TRBJ2-7; 9 positions agree with TRBD2. J was trimmed by 0 bases and V by 2 bases; bases with no gene match: 5. From germline, CDR1 is SGHAT and CDR2 FQNNGV. This CDR3 region has 16 residues. The CDR3 here is CASSLQPAGGSYEQYF. CDR3 nucleotides: TGTGCCAGCAGCTTACAGCCAGCGGGGGGCTCCTACGAGCAGTACTTC.

V gene TRBV19 combines with J gene TRBJ2-1; 11 bases align to TRBD2. The junction had 5 bases not matched to a gene; V was cut back by 5 bases and J by 5 bases. The length of the CDR3 is 15 residues. Germline CDR1 LNHDA, CDR2 SQIVND (reference sequence). CDR3 amino acids: CASSPETSGDNEQFF. The CDR3 DNA sequence: TGTGCCAGTAGTCCAGAGACTAGCGGGGACAATGAGCAGTTCTTC.

The chain recombines TRBV19 with TRBJ1-2; 7 positions match TRBD1. CDR1 LNHDA and CDR2 SQIVND come from the germline V gene (reference sequence). The V gene end was trimmed by 8 bases and the J gene end by 5 bases; junction bases not matched to a gene: 8. The CDR3 loop spans 13 amino acids. CDR3 protein: CASFLGRGYGYTF. CDR3 DNA sequence: TGTGCCAGTTTCCTGGGCAGGGGGTATGGCTACACCTTC.

This chain uses TRBV18 with TRBJ2-5, with a weak D call TRBD1 (5 bases). The CDR3 runs to 15 residues. The germline V gene encodes CDR1 KGHSH and CDR2 LQKENI. Between the trimmed V and J ends, which lost 2 bases and 5 bases, there was a span of 15 bases. DNA for the CDR3: TGTGCCAGCTCACCAGGGCAGGGCCATTGGGAGACCCAGTACTTC. Translation gives CASSPGQGHWETQYF.

V is TRBV9 and J is TRBJ2-3; 10 positions match TRBD1. V shed 3 bases, J shed 5 bases, and the junction held 9 bases outside the gene matches. Germline V lookup: CDR1 SGDLS, CDR2 YYNGEE. This CDR3 contains 16 residues. CDR3 residues: CASSARPGQGIDTQYF. The CDR3 coding sequence is TGTGCCAGCAGCGCGCGACCGGGACAGGGGATAGATACGCAGTATTTT.

This clone occurred a few times. The rearrangement links TRBV27 to TRBJ2-3; 12 bases map to TRBD2. Looked up from germline, CDR1 is MNHEY and CDR2 is SMNVEV (reference sequence). J lost 4 bases, V lost 6 bases, and 11 bases had no gene match. The CDR3 runs 17 residues. CDR3 nucleotide sequence: TGTGCCAGCAGGAGGACTAGCGGGGAACTTGGGCCAGATACGCAGTATTTT. Encoded protein: CASRRTSGELGPDTQYF.

As to this clone: Additional DNA sequences in this sample encode the identical CDR3. This chain connects TRBV9 to TRBJ2-7, with 11 bases that match TRBD1. Trimming took 2 bases from V and 7 from J; bases not matched to a gene: 5. This CDR3 has 14 amino acids. CDR1 SGDLS and CDR2 YYNGEE come from the germline V gene. CDR3: CASSVTGTGGEQYF. As DNA, the CDR3 is TGTGCCAGCAGCGTGACCGGGACAGGGGGAGAGCAGTACTTC.

The chain combines TRBV4-1 with TRBJ1-2; possibly TRBD1 for D (6 bases). The CDR3 sequence is 15 residues long. The germline V gene encodes CDR1 MGHRA and CDR2 YSYEKL. Trimming pared 6 bases from V and 8 bases from J, leaving 22 bases between. The CDR3 DNA reads as TGCGCCAGCAGTCATGGCAGGGGACCAACTATCGGCTACACCTTC. It specifies CASSHGRGPTIGYTF.

The chain couples TRBV14 to TRBJ1-1; no clear D. The germline V gene has CDR1 SGHDN and CDR2 FVKESK. CDR3 length equals 12 residues. V lost 0 bases and J 6 bases, leaving 5 bases between the germline ends. The CDR3 spells CASSQDSAEAFF. The CDR3, as DNA: TGTGCCAGCAGCCAAGATTCCGCTGAAGCTTTCTTT.

CDR3 coding DNA: TGTGCCAGCAGTGCCGACAGGGTCGGCTACACCTTC. Its translation: CASSADRVGYTF. The chain recombines TRBV25-1 with TRBJ1-2, with 7 nucleotides matching TRBD1. Germline-derived CDR1 and CDR2 are MGHDK and SYGVNS. V shed 4 bases, J shed 8 bases, and the junction held 4 bases outside the gene matches. This CDR3 contains 12 residues.

This clone appeared once. V gene TRBV7-9 combines with J gene TRBJ1-1; D gene ambiguous. The CDR3 is 11 amino acids. Germline CDR1 is SEHNR and CDR2 is FQNEAQ (reference sequence). Trimming left V 3 bases short and J 3 bases short, with 2 bases between. The CDR3 region has the DNA TGTGCCAGCAGCTTCGACACTGAAGCTTTCTTT. Protein sequence: CASSFDTEAFF.

The CDR3 region is CASSQKFQNTNEQFF. DNA for the CDR3: TGCGCCAGCAGCCAAAAGTTTCAGAATACCAATGAGCAGTTCTTC. V is TRBV4-3 and J is TRBJ2-1; D is unresolved. The V and J ends lost 2 bases and 6 bases respectively, with 14 bases between them. The CDR3 has 15 residues. The germline V gene encodes CDR1 LGHNA and CDR2 YSLEER.

This chain links TRBV12-5 with TRBJ1-2; D is unclear. The CDR3 spans 14 residues. CDR1 LGHNT and CDR2 FRNRAP come from the germline V gene. The ends were cut back, 2 bases at V and 4 bases at J, with 11 bases in the middle. Here the CDR3 reads CASGLSRFSYGYTF. In DNA, the CDR3 is TGTGCTAGTGGTTTGTCGAGATTTTCCTATGGCTACACCTTC.

The rearrangement uses TRBV4-1 and TRBJ2-3; possible D gene TRBD2, 7 bases. CDR3 length: 16 amino acids. Germline V CDR1 and CDR2: MGHRA, YSYEKL. V was shortened by 4 bases and J by 6 bases, with 20 bases between the two germline ends. CDR3: CASSRLAGEGRDTQYF. CDR3 coding DNA: TGCGCCAGCAGCCGCCTCGCAGGGGAGGGCCGGGATACGCAGTATTTT.

The chain employs TRBV4-2 and TRBJ2-5, with 10 bases fitting TRBD2. The germline gives CDR1 LGHNA, CDR2 YNFKEQ. J gave up 3 bases and V 0 bases, and 7 bases lay outside the gene matches. This CDR3 spans 17 amino acids. CDR3 in amino acids: CASSQDRSSGGEETQYF. In DNA, the CDR3 is TGTGCCAGCAGCCAAGACCGGTCTAGCGGGGGAGAAGAGACCCAGTACTTC.

A single count supports this clone. The chain uses TRBV5-5 and TRBJ1-2; no firm D call. Per the germline V gene, CDR1 is SGHKS and CDR2 is YYEKEE (reference sequence). V lost 0 bases to trimming and J lost 4 bases, with 10 bases between them. There are 14 residues in the CDR3. The CDR3 region is CASSLVPISYGYTF. The DNA of the CDR3 is TGTGCCAGCAGCTTGGTTCCCATTAGCTATGGCTACACCTTC.

This chain uses TRBV4-1 with TRBJ1-1; TRBD1 aligns across 7 bases. J was trimmed by 5 bases and V by 0 bases; bases with no gene match: 6. The CDR3 loop spans 15 amino acids. Germline values: CDR1 MGHRA, CDR2 YSYEKL. The CDR3: CASSQDSGRGTEAFF. The CDR3 DNA sequence: TGCGCCAGCAGCCAAGATTCCGGCAGGGGGACTGAAGCTTTCTTT.

The rearrangement links TRBV19 to TRBJ2-5, with D maybe TRBD2 (6 bases). Trimming left V 5 bases short and J 5 bases short, with 21 bases between. CDR3 length: 16 residues. Germline V gives CDR1 LNHDA, CDR2 SQIVND (reference sequence). As DNA, the CDR3 is TGTGCCAGTAGTCAACAACGGGGGACCCCCCGGGAGACCCAGTACTTC. It yields the protein CASSQQRGTPRETQYF.

J is TRBJ1-2 and V is TRBV4-3; D not resolved. Germline assignment: CDR1 LGHNA and CDR2 YSLEER. CDR3 size: 15 residues. Trimming removed 0 bases at V and 7 bases at J, with 15 bases between. The CDR3 reads CASSQDPDITVGYTF. The DNA of the CDR3 is TGCGCCAGCAGCCAAGATCCCGACATCACCGTTGGCTACACCTTC.